These 11 T cell receptor beta chains originate from one sample sequenced in a study of beta chain features in type 1 diabetes. The study's findings and limits: Researchers report that Type 1 diabetes patients had moderately but significantly shorter TCRB CDR3s across all four CD4+ subsets.

The sequenced template was cDNA made from the entire isolated RNA. Assay: immunoSEQ multiplex PCR; the TCRdb copy retains only in-frame clones and omits some. The sample yields over 650,000 clones, about 14% seen once. Antigen specificity for these receptors is unknown. The sample taken for sequencing was naive CD4+ T cells from blood. The source of these receptors is a man aged 18 to 35 with type 1 diabetes.

CDR3 residues: CAISPHMNTEAFF. As DNA, the CDR3 is TGTGCCATCAGTCCGCACATGAACACTGAAGCTTTCTTT. The V gene is TRBV10-3, the J gene TRBJ1-1; no reliable D call. The V end lost 5 bases, the J end lost 0 bases, and 7 bases lay between the germline ends. There are 13 residues in the CDR3. The germline V gene has CDR1 ENHRY and CDR2 SYGVKD.

The chain links TRBV2 to TRBJ2-3, with D perhaps assigned TRBD1 or TRBD2 (5 bases each). Looked up from germline, CDR1 is SNHLY and CDR2 is FYNNEI. V was trimmed by 6 bases and J by 0 bases, leaving 10 bases between them. The CDR3 loop spans 14 amino acids. Here the CDR3 DNA reads TGTGCCAGCAGCCGGGACGGGAGCACAGATACGCAGTATTTT. It encodes CASSRDGSTDTQYF.

The gene calls are TRBV30 and TRBJ1-1; TRBD1 matches at 7 bases. The germline V gene has CDR1 GTSNPN and CDR2 SVGIG (reference sequence). The CDR3 spans 13 residues. The junction had 4 bases not matched to a gene; V was cut back by 4 bases and J by 2 bases. CDR3 loop: CAWTRQGNTEAFF. Here the CDR3 DNA reads TGTGCCTGGACTAGACAGGGTAACACTGAAGCTTTCTTT.

The chain links TRBV9 to TRBJ2-3, with TRBD1 matching over 7 bases. CDR1 SGDLS and CDR2 YYNGEE come from the germline V gene. The CDR3 spans 15 residues. The J segment lost 0 bases and the V segment lost 3 bases, leaving 4 bases of the junction unmatched. The CDR3 coding sequence is TGTGCCAGCAGCGCCGAGGGACAGAGCACAGATACGCAGTATTTT. It specifies CASSAEGQSTDTQYF.

CDR3 residues: CASSFRQGAYEQYF. Written as DNA, the CDR3 is TGTGCCAGCAGCTTCCGACAGGGTGCCTACGAGCAGTACTTC. The gene calls are TRBV7-9 and TRBJ2-7, with 7 bases lining up with TRBD1. This CDR3 has 14 residues. After removal of 3 bases from V and 2 bases from J, the junction contained 4 bases not matched to a gene. Germline V CDR1 and CDR2: SEHNR, FQNEAQ (reference sequence).

This clone was detected only a few times. The gene calls are TRBV18 and TRBJ2-1; D is unclear. The germline V gene has CDR1 KGHSH and CDR2 LQKENI. The CDR3 contains 17 residues. V lost 3 bases and J lost 6, with 21 bases in between. In DNA form, the CDR3 reads TGTGCCAGCTCACCCCGGCTTCAGGTCGCAATGGTCAATGAGCAGTTCTTC. This encodes CASSPRLQVAMVNEQFF.

This clone showed up just a few times. V usage is TRBV11-1 and J usage is TRBJ2-3, with D maybe TRBD1 (6 bases). V was trimmed by 5 bases and J by 4 bases, leaving 22 bases between them. Germline assignment: CDR1 SGHAT and CDR2 FQDESV (reference sequence). This CDR3 contains 17 residues. CDR3 nucleotide sequence: TGTGCCAGCAGCGCGAAAGCAGTGACAGGAGGCGCAGATACGCAGTATTTT. Translating gives CASSAKAVTGGADTQYF. Supplemented by reference TRBV11-1 and TRBJ2-3, the full variable domain reads EAEVAQSPRYKITEKSQAVAFWCDPISGHATLYWYRQILGQGPELLVQFQDESVVDDSQLPKDRFSAERLKGVDSTLKIQPAELGDSAMYLCASSAKAVTGGADTQYFGPGTRLTVL.

The chain is built from TRBV4-1 and TRBJ2-6; TRBD1 aligns across 8 bases. V gave up 4 bases and J gave up 2 bases; unmatched junction bases: 10. The germline V gene has CDR1 MGHRA and CDR2 YSYEKL. There are 18 residues in the CDR3. In DNA, the CDR3 is TGCGCCAGCAGCCGGTATCAGGGGGCGATCCCTGGGGCCAACGTCCTGACTTTC. Amino acid sequence: CASSRYQGAIPGANVLTF.

The chain combines TRBV28 with TRBJ2-5, with D hard to call. Trimming left V 6 bases short and J 5 bases short, with 10 bases between. Per the germline V gene, CDR1 is MDHEN and CDR2 is SYDVKM. The CDR3 is 12 amino acids. CDR3 sequence (DNA): TGTGCCAGCAGCCCAGGACGGGAGACCCAGTACTTC. This encodes CASSPGRETQYF.

The chain joins TRBV30 to TRBJ1-4, with a weak D call TRBD1 (5 bases). CDR1 is GTSNPN and CDR2 is SVGIG in the germline V gene (reference sequence). V shed 2 bases and J shed 0 bases, with 16 bases lying between them. This CDR3 has 17 amino acids. CDR3 sequence: CAWSHQGTFTTNEKLFF. As DNA, the CDR3 is TGTGCCTGGAGTCACCAAGGGACGTTTACAACTAATGAAAAACTGTTTTTT.

This clone has a handful of counts. The V gene is TRBV27, the J gene TRBJ1-1; D gene ambiguous. Per germline, CDR1 MNHEY and CDR2 SMNVEV (reference sequence). The CDR3 has 13 residues. With 3 bases removed from V and 0 bases from J, the gap between germline ends came to 5 bases. The CDR3 DNA is TGTGCCAGCAGTTTTCAACTGAACACTGAAGCTTTCTTT. Protein sequence: CASSFQLNTEAFF.